What follows is one T cell receptor beta chain and its context. This sample stems from a study of T cell changes during pregnancy in multiple sclerosis. Sequencing used immunoSEQ multiplex PCR; TCRdb keeps in-frame clones, though not all of them. The sample includes approximately 60,000 clones, 85% to 95% of them seen just once. Germline trimming cut 6 bases from V and 4 bases from J; bases unmatched to any gene: 9. CDR1 is SGHNT and CDR2 is YENEEA in the germline V gene. The CDR3 totals 15 residues. The V gene is TRBV11-3, the J gene TRBJ2-3; the match to TRBD2 covers 8 bases. This specimen was CD8+ T cells from peripheral blood mononuclear cells, taken in the third trimester of pregnancy. The TCR comes from a female donor with multiple sclerosis, enrolled in a pregnancy study. CDR3 DNA: TGTGCCAGCAGTTTGAGGACGGGGGGGGCAGATACGCAGTATTTT. Its translation: CASSLRTGGADTQYF.